The 28 T cell receptor beta chains in this list originate from one sample, sequenced in a study of early T cells in non-severe SARS-CoV-2 infection. TCRdb redid the calling of the 5' RACE reads with MiXCR, one entry per CDR3 protein. This sample yields tens of thousands of distinct CDR3 sequences, of which 12% are seen a single time; approximately 4% belongs to the top ten. Sequencing was done on a sample of whole blood. These receptors originate from an adult who was a healthcare worker with PCR-confirmed SARS-CoV-2 infection or an uninfected control (not recorded which).

The gene calls are TRBV5-5 and TRBJ1-1, with 7 bases lining up with TRBD1. The CDR3 spans 15 residues. J gave up 5 bases and V 0 bases, and 7 bases lay outside the gene matches. CDR1 SGHKS and CDR2 YYEKEE come from the germline V gene (reference sequence). The CDR3 DNA sequence: TGTGCCAGCAGCTTGGCCCGGTCAGGGGGTACTGAAGCTTTCTTT. Translating it yields CASSLARSGGTEAFF.

This clonotype came up a few times. The gene calls are TRBV19 and TRBJ2-1, with a possible D match to TRBD1 (5 bases). V lost 3 bases to trimming and J lost 6 bases, with 12 bases between them. CDR3 size: 14 residues. Germline V gene data show CDR1 as LNHDA and CDR2 as SQIVND (reference sequence). The CDR3 region has the DNA TGTGCCAGTAGTATGGGGCTCCCCTTCAATGAGCAGTTCTTC. Its translation is CASSMGLPFNEQFF.

The V gene is TRBV5-4, the J gene TRBJ2-1; D is possibly TRBD1 or TRBD2 (5 bases each). Germline loops: CDR1 SGHNT, CDR2 YYREEE (reference sequence). The CDR3 loop spans 15 amino acids. Trimming stripped 3 bases from V and 3 bases from J, with 13 bases between. The CDR3 here is CASSSGTTDYNEQFF. The CDR3 DNA is TGTGCCAGCAGCTCGGGGACGACAGACTACAATGAGCAGTTCTTC.

In regard to this clonotype: Just one base apart from a much larger clone, this may be a read error. The CDR3 nucleotides are TGTACCAGCAGCCCTCAGGGAGGGGTGAACACTGAAGCTTTCTTT. This encodes CTSSPQGGVNTEAFF. The gene calls are TRBV7-9 and TRBJ1-1, with D possibly being TRBD1 (5 bases). CDR3 length: 15 residues. CDR1 is SEHNR, CDR2 FQNEAQ, per germline (reference sequence).

This clonotype was counted ten times or more. This chain links TRBV9 with TRBJ1-1, with unresolved D. The CDR3 contains 15 residues. V gave up 3 bases and J gave up 1 base, with 13 bases separating them. CDR1 is SGDLS and CDR2 is YYNGEE in the germline V gene. The CDR3 DNA reads as TGTGCCAGCAGCGGAGCCCATGGACCGAACACTGAAGCTTTCTTT. Protein sequence: CASSGAHGPNTEAFF.

Many counts were recorded for this clonotype. The chain recombines TRBV12-3 or TRBV12-4 with TRBJ1-1; D is ambiguous. Deletions cut 2 bases from V and 5 bases from J, with 9 bases between. This CDR3 has 13 amino acids. The DNA of the CDR3 is TGTGCCAGCAGTTTATATCGGGAAACTGAAGCTTTCTTT. It specifies CASSLYRETEAFF.

V usage is TRBV3-1 and J usage is TRBJ2-7, with 12 bases lining up with TRBD2. This CDR3 has 16 amino acids. CDR1 is LGHDT, CDR2 YNNKEL, per germline (reference sequence). V trimming: 4 bases; J trimming: 2 bases; junction bases outside the gene matches: 6. The CDR3 protein is CASSRSSGRAPYEQYF. CDR3 sequence (DNA): TGTGCCAGCAGCCGATCTAGCGGGAGGGCCCCCTACGAGCAGTACTTC.

The genes are TRBV24-1 and TRBJ2-2, with 8 bases identical to TRBD1. This CDR3 has 16 amino acids. Germline CDR1 is KGHDR and CDR2 is SFDVKD. Trimming cost V 4 bases and J 2 bases; bases outside gene matches: 5. CDR3 protein: CATSDPGTGNTGELFF. CDR3 bases: TGTGCCACCAGTGACCCCGGGACAGGCAACACCGGGGAGCTGTTTTTT.

This rearrangement joins TRBV3-1 to TRBJ2-7; D unclear. V shed 0 bases and J shed 4 bases, with 7 bases lying between them. The CDR3 has 13 residues. Germline loops: CDR1 LGHDT, CDR2 YNNKEL (reference sequence). For the CDR3, the DNA is TGTGCCAGCAGCCAAGAAAAGGGTTACGAGCAGTACTTC. Encoded protein: CASSQEKGYEQYF.

This clonotype was counted ten times or more. This chain connects TRBV24-1 to TRBJ2-4; the match to TRBD1 covers 8 bases. Germline V gene lookup returns CDR1 KGHDR and CDR2 SFDVKD. The CDR3 covers 15 residues. J gave up 5 bases and V 3 bases, and 5 bases lay outside the gene matches. The DNA for the CDR3 is TGTGCCACCAGTGATACAGGACAGGGCCAAAACATTCAGTACTTC. This gives the protein CATSDTGQGQNIQYF.

The rearrangement joins TRBV4-2 to TRBJ2-5, with 8 bases aligning to TRBD2. The length of the CDR3 is 15 residues. V was pared by 4 bases and J by 1 base, with 5 bases of the junction left unmatched. CDR1 and CDR2 (germline): LGHNA, YNFKEQ. CDR3 sequence reads: CASSRERGSQETQYF. The CDR3 coding sequence is TGTGCCAGCAGCCGGGAGCGGGGGAGCCAAGAGACCCAGTACTTC.

The sample holds a few counts of this clonotype. This rearrangement joins TRBV7-9 to TRBJ2-3; a weak D match, TRBD2 (5 bases). V was trimmed by 5 bases and J by 4 bases, leaving 10 bases between them. The germline CDR1 and CDR2 sequences are SEHNR and FQNEAQ (reference sequence). The CDR3 loop spans 13 amino acids. Here the CDR3 reads CASSTRGPDTQYF. The CDR3 DNA follows: TGTGCCAGCAGCACCCGAGGGCCAGATACGCAGTATTTT.

This clonotype was recorded a few times. The CDR3 region is CASSYSPYRGQGLHTVSSYNEQFF. In nucleotides, the CDR3 is TGTGCCAGCAGTTACTCGCCCTACAGGGGGCAAGGACTTCATACTGTAAGCTCCTACAATGAGCAGTTCTTC. V gene TRBV6-5 combines with J gene TRBJ2-1, with TRBD1 identical over 9 bases. The CDR3 contains 24 residues. Losses at the gene ends were 0 bases for V and 0 bases for J; bases not matched to a gene: 24. Germline CDR1 reads MNHEY; CDR2 reads SVGAGI.

This clonotype was picked up many times. This chain connects TRBV11-2 to TRBJ2-1; D uncertain. V was cut by 1 base and J by 5 bases, with 6 bases left in between. The germline CDR1 and CDR2 sequences are SGHAT and FQNNGV. This CDR3 is built from 13 residues. The DNA for the CDR3 is TGTGCCAGCAGCTTAGGGGTACACAATGAGCAGTTCTTC. Residues: CASSLGVHNEQFF.

This clonotype was recorded a few times. V gene TRBV3-2 combines with J gene TRBJ2-7; TRBD2 is the table's D call and was not checked against the DNA. TRBV3-2 is a pseudogene locus. This CDR3 spans 15 amino acids. The CDR3 DNA follows: TGTGCCAGCAGCCATTTGACTAGCGGGTCGTACGAGCAGTACTTC. As protein: CASSHLTSGSYEQYF.

This clonotype was seen many times. The chain links TRBV29-1 to TRBJ2-7; 9 bases are shared with TRBD1. The germline gives CDR1 SQVTM, CDR2 ANQGSEA. With 6 bases clipped from V and 3 bases from J, the junction kept 9 bases outside the gene matches. The CDR3 has 14 amino acids. CDR3 sequence (DNA): TGCAGCGTCACACCGGGACAGGGTTTCTACGAGCAGTACTTC. Translated, it gives CSVTPGQGFYEQYF.

Details on this clonotype: The junction departs from germline at one end; a sequencing error may be responsible. The chain has TRBV20-1 and TRBJ2-1; TRBD2 matches at 9 bases. The CDR3 contains 16 residues. CDR1 is DFQATT and CDR2 is SNEGSKA in the germline V gene (reference sequence). CDR3 sequence reads: CSTSRSSGGFYNEQFF. The CDR3 DNA reads TGCAGTACTAGTCGCTCGAGCGGGGGGTTCTACAATGAGCAGTTCTTC.

The genes are TRBV7-8 and TRBJ2-2; tentative D call: TRBD1 (5 bases). This CDR3 region has 16 residues. V lost 0 bases and J lost 2, with 10 bases in between. Germline V gene lookup returns CDR1 SGHVS and CDR2 FQNEAQ. The CDR3 DNA sequence: TGTGCCAGCAGCTTAGCGGGCCAGGGAAACACCGGGGAGCTGTTTTTT. Translation: CASSLAGQGNTGELFF. Combining the CDR3 with reference TRBV7-8 and TRBJ2-2 gives the whole variable domain GAGVSQSPRYKVAKRGQDVALRCDPISGHVSLFWYQQALGQGPEFLTYFQNEAQLDKSGLPSDRFFAERPEGSVSTLKIQRTQQEDSAVYLCASSLAGQGNTGELFFGEGSRLTVL.

This clonotype was picked up many times. The chain has TRBV29-1 and TRBJ2-1; a possible D gene is TRBD2 (5 bases). Per germline, CDR1 SQVTM and CDR2 ANQGSEA. V lost 6 bases and J lost 7, with 19 bases in between. This CDR3 is 14 amino acids long. The CDR3: CSVGGLDYGNEQFF. CDR3 nucleotide sequence: TGCAGCGTAGGCGGGTTGGATTATGGGAATGAGCAGTTCTTC.

The chain's CDR3 is CASNSGRETQYF. In DNA, the CDR3 is TGTGCCAGCAACAGCGGGAGGGAGACCCAGTACTTC. The chain has TRBV6-1 and TRBJ2-5, with TRBD2 identical over 9 bases. Germline V CDR1 and CDR2: MNHNS, SASEGT. The J segment lost 5 bases and the V segment lost 7 bases, leaving 2 bases of the junction unmatched. This CDR3 spans 12 amino acids.

This clonotype was counted many times. The chain couples TRBV28 to TRBJ1-1; perhaps TRBD1 as D (5 bases). The CDR3 covers 14 residues. The V gene lost 6 bases and the J gene lost 0 bases, with 11 bases spanning the gap. Germline V lookup: CDR1 MDHEN, CDR2 SYDVKM. The CDR3 DNA reads TGTGCCAGCAGGCTACAGGATTTGAACACTGAAGCTTTCTTT. It translates to CASRLQDLNTEAFF.

This rearrangement joins TRBV20-1 to TRBJ1-4; D remains unclear. V gave up 3 bases and J gave up 8 bases, with 10 bases separating them. The CDR3 has 12 amino acids. Germline CDR1 DFQATT, CDR2 SNEGSKA (reference sequence). DNA of the CDR3: TGCAGTGCTAGCGAAGTGGGAGAAAAACTGTTTTTT. This translates into CSASEVGEKLFF.

This clonotype was detected ten times or more. The chain couples TRBV20-1 to TRBJ2-5; the match to TRBD1 covers 8 bases. The CDR3 loop spans 14 amino acids. The V segment lost 3 bases and the J segment 5 bases; nucleotides outside the gene matches: 8. Germline CDR1 reads DFQATT; CDR2 reads SNEGSKA (reference sequence). The CDR3 reads CSASPRGRGETQYF. DNA of the CDR3: TGCAGTGCTAGTCCCAGGGGGCGAGGGGAGACCCAGTACTTC.

This clonotype was counted ten times or more. The V and J genes are TRBV29-1 and TRBJ2-7; 9 bases agree with TRBD2. V shed 6 bases, J shed 2 bases, and the junction held 5 bases outside the gene matches. This CDR3 spans 13 amino acids. CDR1 is SQVTM, CDR2 ANQGSEA, per germline. The DNA of the CDR3 is TGCAGCGTCTCCCTAGCGGGGCCCTACGAGCAGTACTTC. It codes for CSVSLAGPYEQYF.

This clonotype came up a few times. V is TRBV5-1 and J is TRBJ2-7; a weak D match, TRBD1 (6 bases). The CDR3 spans 16 residues. Trimming cost V 4 bases and J 0 bases, with 17 bases left between them. Germline CDR1 is SGHRS and CDR2 is YFSETQ. In DNA form, the CDR3 reads TGCGCCAGCAGCCTCACCAGGGGCCTCCTCTCCTACGAGCAGTACTTC. It translates to CASSLTRGLLSYEQYF. The entire variable domain, with the rest obtained from reference TRBV5-1 and TRBJ2-7, is as follows: KAGVTQTPRYLIKTRGQQVTLSCSPISGHRSVSWYQQTPGQGLQFLFEYFSETQRNKGNFPGRFSGRQFSNSRSEMNVSTLELGDSALYLCASSLTRGLLSYEQYFGPGTRLTVT.

The table lists this clonotype with many counts. The rearrangement links TRBV5-1 to TRBJ2-7; the D is unclear. CDR1 and CDR2 from the germline V gene are SGHRS and YFSETQ. V shed 2 bases and J shed 0 bases, with 15 bases lying between them. This CDR3 comprises 16 residues. The CDR3 loop is CASSFEVLTSSYEQYF. The CDR3 coding sequence is TGCGCCAGCAGCTTTGAAGTACTAACTTCCTCCTACGAGCAGTACTTC.

Ten or more counts support this clonotype. CDR3 loop: CASSQLGKLEGGYEQYF. CDR3 DNA: TGCGCCAGCAGCCAATTGGGAAAACTAGAAGGGGGCTACGAGCAGTACTTC. The J gene is TRBJ2-7, the V gene TRBV4-1; D might be TRBD1 (6 bases). CDR3 length: 17 residues. V dropped 2 bases and J dropped 3 bases, with 20 bases sitting between them. CDR1 and CDR2 (germline): MGHRA, YSYEKL.

This clonotype was observed a single time. The genes are TRBV6-6 and TRBJ2-1; 11 nucleotides line up with TRBD2. In germline, CDR1 is MNHNY, CDR2 SVGAGI (reference sequence). This CDR3 is built from 20 residues. Unmatched junction bases numbered 17, after V lost 7 bases and J lost 0 bases. The CDR3 DNA follows: TGTGCCAGCAACCCTAGGGGTACTAGCGGGAGCTTTAGCTCCTACAATGAGCAGTTCTTC. Protein sequence: CASNPRGTSGSFSSYNEQFF.